Only a few counts were recorded for the clone carrying this TCR beta chain. In TCRdb, the RT-PCR reads were re-called with MiXCR into one record per CDR3 protein. In the table there are approximately 500,000 distinct CDR3 sequences, approximately 22% of which are singletons. This record belongs to a study of response to subunit inactivated influenza vaccine. The data were also submitted as part of a second study, on T cells expressing NK-cell markers. From that paper: What made the TCR beta cDNA was 5'RACE template switching with UMIs. The TCR beta repertoires were obtained from sorted CD3+CD56+NKG2C+, CD3+CD56+NKG2C- and CD3+CD56-NKG2C+ T cells. As a fraction of CD8+ T cells, dominant NKG2C+ clonotypes reached about 1.0-7.5% in over 5 donors.

Material: CD4+ T cells sorted from PBMCs, obtained 11 to 12 days after vaccination. The sequence derives from a man aged 50 or older who received an inactivated influenza vaccine.

The CDR3 sequence: CASSQGARGGSKNIQYF. The DNA for the CDR3 is TGTGCCAGCAGCCAAGGCGCGCGGGGGGGATCCAAAAACATTCAGTACTTC. This sequence joins TRBV3-1 and TRBJ2-4; 9 positions agree with TRBD2. The V segment lost 1 base and the J segment 2 bases; nucleotides outside the gene matches: 6. CDR1 is LGHDT, CDR2 YNNKEL, per germline (reference sequence). The CDR3 has 17 amino acids. The whole variable domain, remainder taken from reference TRBV3-1 and TRBJ2-4, is DTAVSQTPKYLVTQMGNDKSIKCEQNLGHDTMYWYKQDSKKFLKIMFSYNNKELIINETVPNRFSPKSPDKAHLNLHINSLELGDSAVYFCASSQGARGGSKNIQYFGAGTRLSVL.